A selection of T cell receptor beta chains follows, all from one sample in a study of blood T cells in healthy people across ages. TCRdb re-derived calls from the 5' RACE reads in MiXCR, one entry per CDR3 protein. Here the sample spans a few hundred thousand distinct CDR3 sequences, 27% being singletons. Source material: blood. Receptors originate from a woman between 70 and 85 years old in good health. CDR3s include the opening cysteine and the closing phenylalanine or tryptophan. Each record gives: CDR3 length, clone size, J gene, D gene, V gene, CDR3 DNA, CDR3 protein. A D gene is named only where the DNA matches it firmly. Some rows mark clone size as missing; the rest say once, few, many or name a class of expanded clone.

17	.	TRBJ2-7	.	TRBV21-1	TGTGCCAGCAGCGGAAGAGTCGACTGGATGATCTCCTACGAGCAGTACTTC	CASSGRVDWMISYEQYF
15	.	TRBJ2-1	TRBD2	TRBV12-3/TRBV12-4	TGTGCCAGCAGTTTCCAGGGACTAGCGGGGGTTAAGCAGTTCTTC	CASSFQGLAGVKQFF
15	.	TRBJ1-2	TRBD1	TRBV7-2	TGTGCCAGCAGCTTAGCCGACAGGGGGCTCAGGAGCTACACCTTC	CASSLADRGLRSYTF
14	.	TRBJ2-3	.	TRBV14	TGTGCCAGCAGCCAGAACAGGGAAACAGATACGCAGTATTTT	CASSQNRETDTQYF
18	few	TRBJ2-7	.	TRBV6-2/TRBV6-3	TGTGCCAGCAGTTCCCTTCGGACCCGGGGGTTAGGTGTTTACGAGCAGTACTTC	CASSSLRTRGLGVYEQYF
15	.	TRBJ2-5	.	TRBV7-2	TGTGCCAGCAGCTTAGCGGGGGGGCCGGAAAAGGCCCAGTACTTC	CASSLAGGPEKAQYF
15	.	TRBJ2-7	.	TRBV5-5	TGTGCCAGCAACCGGGGGGCTAGCGATACCTACGAGCAGTACTTC	CASNRGASDTYEQYF
16	few	TRBJ2-3	.	TRBV20-1	TGCAGTGCTACTGGGGGGGGGCCCTTCAGCACAGATACGCAGTATTTT	CSATGGGPFSTDTQYF
16	.	TRBJ1-5	.	TRBV4-2	TGTGCCAGCAGCCAGACCCCCGGGGGCCCAAATCAGCCCCAGCATTTT	CASSQTPGGPNQPQHF
16	.	TRBJ1-1	.	TRBV4-3	TGCGCCAGCAGCCAAGATTGGCGGGGATTCTACACTGAAGCTTTCTTT	CASSQDWRGFYTEAFF
15	few	TRBJ1-3	.	TRBV12-3/TRBV12-4	TGTGCCAGCAGGATACAGGACGGCGCTGGAAACACCATATATTTT	CASRIQDGAGNTIYF
15	many	TRBJ1-6	TRBD1	TRBV5-1	TGCGCCAGCAGCTCTAGGGACAGGGTGAATTCACCCCTCCACTTT	CASSSRDRVNSPLHF
12	.	TRBJ2-4	.	TRBV7-3	TGTGCCAGCGGCGGGGACGAAAACATTCAGTACTTC	CASGGDENIQYF
15	few	TRBJ2-7	TRBD2	TRBV20-1	TGCAGTGCGAGAACTCTAGCGGGGGGGCACTACGAGCAGTACTTC	CSARTLAGGHYEQYF
15	.	TRBJ2-7	.	TRBV5-1	TGCGCCAGCAGCTTGAAAGGCGGGGCATGGAACGAGCAGTACTTC	CASSLKGGAWNEQYF
15	.	TRBJ1-4	.	TRBV6-5	TGTGCCAGCAGTTATGGGGGAGCAACTAATGAAAAACTGTTTTTT	CASSYGGATNEKLFF
17	.	TRBJ2-5	.	TRBV13	TGTGCCAGCACCAGGGGATTAGGGGCCTCGGTCATAGAGACCCAGTACTTC	CASTRGLGASVIETQYF
14	few	TRBJ2-7	.	TRBV11-1	TGTGCCAGCAGCCCAGACAGGATTGACTACGAGCAGTACTTC	CASSPDRIDYEQYF
14	.	TRBJ2-7	.	TRBV12-3/TRBV12-4	TGTGCCAGCAGTTTAGCGGGGGCGCTCTACGAGCAGTACTTC	CASSLAGALYEQYF
16	many	TRBJ1-4	.	TRBV7-2	TGTGCCAGCAGCCAAACCAACAGGGCAACTAATGAAAAACTGTTTTTT	CASSQTNRATNEKLFF
16	.	TRBJ2-1	TRBD2	TRBV7-9	TGTGCCAGCAGCCCCCATGGGGGGGGAATCTACAATGAGCAGTTCTTC	CASSPHGGGIYNEQFF
13	few	TRBJ2-2	.	TRBV20-1	TGCAGTGCTAGCCCCTCGGGCACCGGGGAGCTGTTTTTT	CSASPSGTGELFF
13	.	TRBJ1-2	.	TRBV5-6	TGTGCCAGCAGCTTGGAGGCAGGGCGAGGCTACACCTTC	CASSLEAGRGYTF
15	.	TRBJ2-7	TRBD1	TRBV29-1	TGCAGCGTTGAAGCAAGGACAGGTCCGGTCCGCGAGCAGTACTTC	CSVEARTGPVREQYF
16	few	TRBJ2-3	.	TRBV6-6	TGTGCCAGCAGAACTGGGGCTACCACTAGCACAGATACGCAGTATTTT	CASRTGATTSTDTQYF
13	few	TRBJ1-2	.	TRBV12-3/TRBV12-4	TGTGCCAGCAGTTTCGGGCAGTACTATGGCTACACCTTC	CASSFGQYYGYTF
14	once	TRBJ1-5	.	TRBV19	TGTGCCGCTCCCTCAGGGATTAGCAATCAGCCCCAGCATTTT	CAAPSGISNQPQHF
15	many	TRBJ2-3	.	TRBV4-2	TGTGCCAGCAGCCAACAGTGGTCCCGTACAGATACGCAGTATTTT	CASSQQWSRTDTQYF
18	.	TRBJ2-5	TRBD2	TRBV7-2	TGTGCCAGCAGCTTACGGAGAGAGGAGCGGGGGTTGCAAGAGACCCAGTACTTC	CASSLRREERGLQETQYF
13	few	TRBJ2-5	.	TRBV18	TGTGCCAGCTCACGCATAACCCAAGAGACCCAGTACTTC	CASSRITQETQYF
18	many	TRBJ2-1	TRBD2	TRBV3-1	TGTGCCAGCAGCTGGAGACTAGCGGGGGGGCCTCCCTACAATGAGCAGTTCTTC	CASSWRLAGGPPYNEQFF
15	few	TRBJ1-4	.	TRBV6-1	TGTGCCAGCAGTGCTAATGGGTTTCCTCGGGAAAAACTGTTTTTT	CASSANGFPREKLFF
15	.	TRBJ2-5	TRBD1	TRBV24-1	TGTGCCACCAGTGTAGGGGACAGAACCCAAGAGACCCAGTACTTC	CATSVGDRTQETQYF
12	once	TRBJ2-7	.	TRBV20-1	TGCAGTGCTAGAGCAGACGCCTACGAGCAGTACTTC	CSARADAYEQYF
11	.	TRBJ2-5	.	TRBV12-3/TRBV12-4	TGTGCCAGCAGGGAAAAAGAGACCCAGTACTTC	CASREKETQYF
16	.	TRBJ1-1	.	TRBV11-3	TGTGCCAGCAGCGGGGCACCTCGGGGAGCGAACACTGAAGCTTTCTTT	CASSGAPRGANTEAFF
12	.	TRBJ1-5	.	TRBV12-3/TRBV12-4	TGTGCCAGCAGTGGTAATCGCCAGCCCCAGCATTTT	CASSGNRQPQHF
17	few	TRBJ2-7	TRBD1	TRBV7-2	TGTGCCAGCAGCCAATCTTGGACAGGGGGCTTATCCTACGAGCAGTACTTC	CASSQSWTGGLSYEQYF